This entry lists 23 T cell receptor beta chains sequenced from one sample in a study of blood T cell repertoires in COVID-19 (dated by TCRdb to 2018 to 2021). To prepare the library, the immunoSEQ multiplex PCR assay was applied. Entries here come from immuneACCESS through TCRdb and include only in-frame sequences with V and J called. Some clones fail to appear in such tables; in the studies checked, an unresolved V gene covers under half of the shortfall, and the cause of the remainder is unknown. Counted in this sample were about 670,000 clones; around 89% of them appeared once. The top ten hold about 0.24% of the sample. Sequences were obtained from peripheral blood. The source of these receptors is a woman between 18 and 30 years old with acute or convalescent COVID-19.

V gene TRBV9 combines with J gene TRBJ2-6; D may be TRBD1 (5 bases). The V and J ends lost 0 bases and 0 bases respectively, with 13 bases between them. CDR3 length equals 18 residues. Germline V lookup: CDR1 SGDLS, CDR2 YYNGEE. The CDR3 nucleotides are TGTGCCAGCAGCGTAGCGACAGCAACTTTCTCTGGGGCCAACGTCCTGACTTTC. Amino acids: CASSVATATFSGANVLTF.

The V gene is TRBV27, the J gene TRBJ1-1; D is perhaps TRBD1 (5 bases). Trimming shortened V by 6 bases and J by 4 bases, and 18 bases separated the two germline ends. The CDR3 is 15 residues long. CDR1 MNHEY and CDR2 SMNVEV come from the germline V gene (reference sequence). The CDR3 DNA is TGTGCCAGCAGATTTTCCGGGGGGAGGCTCACTGAAGCTTTCTTT. It codes for CASRFSGGRLTEAFF.

The rearrangement uses TRBV9 and TRBJ2-7; TRBD2 is a possible D gene (6 bases). V lost 5 bases, J lost 0 bases, and 12 bases lay in between. CDR1 SGDLS and CDR2 YYNGEE come from the germline V gene. The CDR3 consists of 14 residues. The CDR3 reads CASSPTGDSYEQYF. The CDR3 nucleotides read TGTGCCAGCAGTCCCACGGGGGACTCCTACGAGCAGTACTTC.

This clone has just one count. The V and J genes are TRBV9 and TRBJ1-1; TRBD1 is a possible D gene (6 bases). V lost 2 bases, J lost 1 base, and 9 bases lay in between. The CDR3 runs to 14 residues. Per the germline V gene, CDR1 is SGDLS and CDR2 is YYNGEE. CDR3 residues: CASSVRTENTEAFF. For the CDR3, the DNA is TGTGCCAGCAGCGTGAGGACAGAGAACACTGAAGCTTTCTTT. The variable domain in full, with the rest retrieved from reference TRBV9 and TRBJ1-1, is DSGVTQTPKHLITATGQRVTLRCSPRSGDLSVYWYQQSLDQGLQFLIQYYNGEERAKGNILERFSAQQFPDLHSELNLSSLELGDSALYFCASSVRTENTEAFFGQGTRLTVV.

Notes on this clone: A much larger clone lies one base from this, so it may be a read error. The chain uses TRBV6-4 and TRBJ2-2; 8 nucleotides match TRBD1. The CDR3 is made up of 13 amino acids. Germline V lookup: CDR1 MRHNA, CDR2 SNTAGT. Trimming removed 6 bases from V and 6 bases from J; junction bases left unmatched: 3. DNA for the CDR3: TGTGCCAGCAGGGACAGGGAGGCCGGGGAGCTGTTTTTT. It codes for CASRDREAGELFF.

This clone has a single count. The V gene is TRBV12-3 or TRBV12-4, the J gene TRBJ1-1, with D possibly TRBD1 on 5 matching bases. V lost 5 bases and J 0 bases, leaving 7 bases between the germline ends. The CDR3 is 13 residues long. The CDR3 DNA sequence: TGTGCCAGCAGTGGACACCTGAACACTGAAGCTTTCTTT. Translation gives CASSGHLNTEAFF.

The chain employs TRBV9 and TRBJ1-1; 10 nucleotides agree with TRBD1. This CDR3 comprises 16 residues. Trimming took 0 bases from V and 5 from J; bases not matched to a gene: 7. Germline V CDR1 and CDR2: SGDLS, YYNGEE. Written as DNA, the CDR3 is TGTGCCAGCAGCGTAGATCCGAGGACAGGGGGGACTGAAGCTTTCTTT. It translates to CASSVDPRTGGTEAFF.

The chain joins TRBV3-1 (or the pseudogene TRBV3-2) to TRBJ1-5; tentatively, D is TRBD1 (6 bases). Germline V gives CDR1 LGHDT, CDR2 YNNKEL (reference sequence). The ends were cut back, 4 bases at V and 0 bases at J, with 10 bases in the middle. This CDR3 is built from 15 residues. CDR3: CASSPGTHSNQPQHF. The CDR3 DNA follows: TGTGCCAGCAGCCCCGGGACACATAGCAATCAGCCCCAGCATTTT.

The chain carries TRBV5-1 and TRBJ2-3, with TRBD2 matching over 11 bases. The CDR3 sequence is 17 residues long. V trimming: 2 bases; J trimming: 0 bases; junction bases outside the gene matches: 5. Germline V gives CDR1 SGHRS, CDR2 YFSETQ. CDR3 in amino acids: CASSLLAGEPSTDTQYF. The DNA for the CDR3 is TGCGCCAGCAGCTTACTAGCGGGGGAACCCAGCACAGATACGCAGTATTTT.

This chain joins TRBV6-5 and TRBJ1-4; no clear D gene. This CDR3 has 14 amino acids. Looked up from germline, CDR1 is MNHEY and CDR2 is SVGAGI. Trimming shortened V by 6 bases and J by 4 bases, and 12 bases separated the two germline ends. The CDR3 sequence is CASSPRPRNEKLFF. In nucleotides, the CDR3 is TGTGCCAGCAGCCCCAGGCCACGTAATGAAAAACTGTTTTTT.

The CDR3 reads CASSSNPWTGGLKSGNTIYF. The CDR3 region has the DNA TGTGCCAGCAGTTCCAACCCCTGGACAGGGGGATTAAAGAGTGGAAACACCATATATTTT. The V gene is TRBV28, the J gene TRBJ1-3, with TRBD1 matching 10 bases. The CDR3 length is 20 residues. V lost 4 bases and J lost 3; bases outside the gene matches: 18. CDR1 and CDR2 (germline): MDHEN, SYDVKM. The variable domain in full, with the rest retrieved from reference TRBV28 and TRBJ1-3, is DVKVTQSSRYLVKRTGEKVFLECVQDMDHENMFWYRQDPGLGLRLIYFSYDVKMKEKGDIPEGYSVSREKKERFSLILESASTNQTSMYLCASSSNPWTGGLKSGNTIYFGEGSWLTVV.

The table lists this clone with a few counts. The rearrangement links TRBV11-3 to TRBJ1-6; D is ambiguous. CDR3 size: 13 residues. V lost 1 base and J 9 bases, leaving 7 bases between the germline ends. From germline, CDR1 is SGHNT and CDR2 YENEEA. The CDR3 reads CASSLGWSSPLHF. CDR3 DNA: TGTGCCAGCAGCTTAGGATGGAGTTCACCCCTCCACTTT. The entire variable domain, with the rest obtained from reference TRBV11-3 and TRBJ1-6, is as follows: EAGVVQSPRYKIIEKKQPVAFWCNPISGHNTLYWYLQNLGQGPELLIRYENEEAVDDSQLPKDRFSAERLKGVDSTLKIQPAELGDSAVYLCASSLGWSSPLHFGNGTRLTVT.

This clone was seen more than once but under ten times. V and J are TRBV6-5 and TRBJ2-7; D perhaps matches TRBD1 (6 bases). The CDR3 has 14 residues. Germline V gene data show CDR1 as MNHEY and CDR2 as SVGAGI. V lost 11 bases, J lost 2 bases, and 19 bases lay in between. CDR3 loop: CALQLADRTYEQYF. CDR3 coding DNA: TGTGCCCTCCAATTGGCGGACAGAACCTACGAGCAGTACTTC.

The chain carries TRBV11-3 and TRBJ2-1, with TRBD2 identical over 9 bases. Germline CDR1 reads SGHNT; CDR2 reads YENEEA. The CDR3 has 15 amino acids. V shed 1 base and J 3 bases; nucleotides not matched to a gene: 1. This chain's CDR3 is CASSLGGGDYNEQFF. CDR3 coding DNA: TGTGCCAGCAGCTTAGGCGGGGGGGACTACAATGAGCAGTTCTTC.

The chain links TRBV19 to TRBJ1-2; 7 bases line up with TRBD1. This CDR3 has 16 residues. The trim removed 0 bases at V and 3 bases at J, leaving 7 bases unmatched. In germline, CDR1 is LNHDA, CDR2 SQIVND (reference sequence). The CDR3 is CASSIDHRQGHYGYTF. Written as DNA, the CDR3 is TGTGCCAGTAGTATAGACCATAGACAGGGACACTATGGCTACACCTTC.

The rearrangement uses TRBV10-2 and TRBJ1-6, with D maybe TRBD1 (6 bases). Between the trimmed V and J ends, which lost 8 bases and 11 bases, there was a span of 19 bases. The CDR3 spans 14 residues. The germline gives CDR1 WSHSY, CDR2 SAAADI. For the CDR3, the DNA is TGCGCCAGCGGACAGTTCGGTGGGGAGACACCCCTCCACTTT. Translating gives CASGQFGGETPLHF.

The chain combines TRBV21-1 with TRBJ2-1; the table assigns TRBD2, which was not confirmed against the DNA. TRBV21-1 is a pseudogene segment. This CDR3 is built from 13 residues. The CDR3 sequence is CTGTPTSYNEQFF. CDR3 DNA sequence: TGTACTGGGACTCCTACTTCCTACAATGAGCAGTTCTTC.

The gene calls are TRBV24-1 and TRBJ1-5; TRBD1 matches 10 bases. Losses at the gene ends were 6 bases for V and 4 bases for J; bases not matched to a gene: 11. There are 17 residues in the CDR3. Germline CDR1 reads KGHDR; CDR2 reads SFDVKD. The CDR3 coding sequence is TGTGCCACCAGTCCTGGGGGGACAGGGGTTGGAAATCAGCCCCAGCATTTT. The encoded protein is CATSPGGTGVGNQPQHF.

The chain links TRBV7-2 to TRBJ1-2, with a possible D match to TRBD1 (5 bases). Germline V gene sequence: CDR1 SGHTA, CDR2 FQGNSA. This CDR3 contains 14 residues. V dropped 4 bases and J dropped 0 bases, with 9 bases sitting between them. For the CDR3, the DNA is TGTGCCAGCAGCTCTCCGACAGCTAACTATGGCTACACCTTC. It specifies CASSSPTANYGYTF.

This clone appeared a few times. This chain connects TRBV21-1 to TRBJ2-3; the D call in the table, TRBD1, was not verified against the DNA. TRBV21-1 constitutes a pseudogene. The CDR3 totals 14 residues. This chain's CDR3 is CASSKDMVTDTQYF. The CDR3 DNA reads TGTGCCAGCAGCAAGGACATGGTGACAGATACGCAGTATTTT.

V and J are TRBV6-5 and TRBJ1-5; D is ambiguous. The CDR3 covers 14 residues. The V gene's germline CDR1 is MNHEY and CDR2 SVGAGI. V lost 6 bases and J 0 bases, leaving 9 bases between the germline ends. CDR3 region: CASSRGLSNQPQHF. For the CDR3, the DNA is TGTGCCAGCAGCCGGGGTCTTAGCAATCAGCCCCAGCATTTT.

CDR3 sequence: CASGGRGIGHTEAFF. DNA of the CDR3: TGTGCCAGCGGGGGGAGGGGGATTGGGCACACTGAAGCTTTCTTT. The chain is built from TRBV7-9 and TRBJ1-1; the D gene is possibly TRBD1 (6 bases). Germline CDR1 is SEHNR and CDR2 is FQNEAQ (reference sequence). The length of the CDR3 is 15 residues. With 8 bases removed from V and 3 bases from J, the gap between germline ends came to 19 bases.

V and J are TRBV6-5 and TRBJ2-1; 7 nucleotides match TRBD1. J lost 4 bases, V lost 5 bases, and 8 bases had no gene match. CDR3 length: 15 residues. Germline assignment: CDR1 MNHEY and CDR2 SVGAGI. As DNA, the CDR3 is TGTGCCAGCAGTCCTATAGGGGGCTCTTACAATGAGCAGTTCTTC. This translates into CASSPIGGSYNEQFF.